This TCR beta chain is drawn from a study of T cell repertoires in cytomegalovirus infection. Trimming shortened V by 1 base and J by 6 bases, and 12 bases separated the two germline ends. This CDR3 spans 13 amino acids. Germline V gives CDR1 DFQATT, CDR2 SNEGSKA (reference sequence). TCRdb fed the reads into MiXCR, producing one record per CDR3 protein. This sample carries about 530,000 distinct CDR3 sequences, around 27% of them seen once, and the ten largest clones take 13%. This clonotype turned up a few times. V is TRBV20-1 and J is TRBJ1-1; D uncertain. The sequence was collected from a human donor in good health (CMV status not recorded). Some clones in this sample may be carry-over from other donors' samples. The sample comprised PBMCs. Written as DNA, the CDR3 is TGCAGTGCTAGAGGGTCGGGAGGAGCTGAAGCTTTCTTT. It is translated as CSARGSGGAEAFF.